This section outlines one T cell receptor (beta chain) sequence together with its context. As yet, its antigen is unknown. These data originate in a study of shared clonotypes between healthy human individuals. Notes on the study in general: Depth was large, yet rarefaction showed that sorted-subset sequencing was incomplete.

Every subset had its genomic DNA shared out evenly among several immunoSEQ plates. Sequenced by immunoSEQ multiplex PCR; TCRdb stores in-frame clones only, minus some. The sample holds over 2 million clones, 95% seen once. The CDR3 totals 14 residues. Trimming stripped 6 bases from V and 4 bases from J, with 14 bases between. CDR1 and CDR2 (germline): SGHRS, YFSETQ. The TCR originated in a man between 18 and 35 years old in good health. The genes are TRBV5-1 and TRBJ2-1, with D perhaps being TRBD1 or TRBD2 (5 bases each). Sample: naive CD4+ T cells sorted from blood. Sample subset: CD45RA+ positively selected. The CDR3 is CASTAADMYNEQFF. CDR3 coding DNA: TGCGCCAGCACGGCAGCGGACATGTACAATGAGCAGTTCTTC. Full variable domain (remainder filled in from reference TRBV5-1 and TRBJ2-1): KAGVTQTPRYLIKTRGQQVTLSCSPISGHRSVSWYQQTPGQGLQFLFEYFSETQRNKGNFPGRFSGRQFSNSRSEMNVSTLELGDSALYLCASTAADMYNEQFFGPGTRLTVL.